The rows below give T cell receptor beta chains drawn from one sample of a study of T cell responses to AZD1222 COVID-19 vaccine. The protocol was immunoSEQ multiplex PCR, while the TCRdb copy is restricted to in-frame clones and leaves out a portion. The sample has 140,000 to 150,000 clones; 85% to 95% are singletons. This specimen was peripheral blood, taken after recovery from COVID-19. These receptors were taken from an adult who had recovered from COVID-19. Both conserved end residues are part of each CDR3. The D gene is left open where the match is weak. Clone size is stated in some rows and not others, as once, few, many or a class when expanded.

V: TRBV6-2/TRBV6-3
J: TRBJ1-6
length: 16
size: .
D: .
DNA: TGTGCCAGCAGCCCTACGCCAGGGGCGGATAATTCACCCCTCCACTTT
CDR3: CASSPTPGADNSPLHF

V: TRBV9
J: TRBJ1-2
length: 12
size: .
D: .
DNA: TGTGCCAGCAGCGACAGGGTGGGAGGCTACACCTTC
CDR3: CASSDRVGGYTF

V: TRBV2
J: TRBJ1-2
length: 14
size: .
D: TRBD1
DNA: TGTGCCAGCAGGGGACAGACTCGGGTCTATGGCTACACCTTC
CDR3: CASRGQTRVYGYTF

V: TRBV11-1
J: TRBJ2-3
length: 16
size: .
D: .
DNA: TGTGCCAGCAGCCCCGGGAAAGGGACCCACACAGATACGCAGTATTTT
CDR3: CASSPGKGTHTDTQYF

V: TRBV7-2
J: TRBJ1-4
length: 15
size: .
D: .
DNA: TGTGCCAGCAGCTTAGTGGCGACTTCCAATGAAAAACTGTTTTTT
CDR3: CASSLVATSNEKLFF

V: TRBV7-8
J: TRBJ1-1
length: 15
size: .
D: TRBD1
DNA: TGTGCCAGCAGCTCCCAGGGGGCGTTTGACACTGAAGCTTTCTTT
CDR3: CASSSQGAFDTEAFF

V: TRBV5-8
J: TRBJ1-1
length: 12
size: .
D: .
DNA: TGTGCCAGCTGTCGGGGGGTCACTGAAGCTTTCTTT
CDR3: CASCRGVTEAFF

V: TRBV2
J: TRBJ2-1
length: 16
size: .
D: TRBD1
DNA: TGTGCCAGCGAGAAACAAGGACAGGCCTCTTACAATGAGCAGTTCTTC
CDR3: CASEKQGQASYNEQFF

V: TRBV28
J: TRBJ1-5
length: 13
size: .
D: .
DNA: TGTGCCAGCAGTCAGGGGTTCCATCAGCCCCAGCATTTT
CDR3: CASSQGFHQPQHF

V: TRBV10-3
J: TRBJ2-1
length: 15
size: .
D: .
DNA: TGTGCCATCAGTGGCGGACTGGGGCTTGGGAATGAGCAGTTCTTC
CDR3: CAISGGLGLGNEQFF

V: TRBV28
J: TRBJ1-2
length: 15
size: .
D: .
DNA: TGTGCCAGCAGGCACGGGACACTAGATCCGTATGGCTACACCTTC
CDR3: CASRHGTLDPYGYTF

V: TRBV6-2/TRBV6-3
J: TRBJ1-6
length: 14
size: .
D: TRBD1
DNA: TGTGCCAGCAGTTACAGGGGGCGAAATTCACCCCTCCACTTT
CDR3: CASSYRGRNSPLHF

V: TRBV15
J: TRBJ1-2
length: 15
size: .
D: .
DNA: TGTGCCACCAGCAGAGTGGCAGGACCCGTCTATGGCTACACCTTC
CDR3: CATSRVAGPVYGYTF

V: TRBV14
J: TRBJ2-7
length: 14
size: .
D: .
DNA: TGTGCCAGCAGCCCCCTCGACAGTTCCTACGAGCAGTACTTC
CDR3: CASSPLDSSYEQYF

V: TRBV10-3
J: TRBJ2-7
length: 14
size: .
D: TRBD2
DNA: TGTGCCGCGGAACCTAGCGGGAGATCCTACGAGCAGTACTTC
CDR3: CAAEPSGRSYEQYF

V: TRBV3-1/TRBV3-2
J: TRBJ2-7
length: 15
size: .
D: TRBD2
DNA: TGTGCCAGCAGCCAAGAGGGACTAGCGGGCTACGAGCAGTACTTC
CDR3: CASSQEGLAGYEQYF

V: TRBV5-8
J: TRBJ1-1
length: 16
size: .
D: .
DNA: TGTGCCAGCAGCGCGGAAGTGTTAGGGCAAGACACTGAAGCTTTCTTT
CDR3: CASSAEVLGQDTEAFF

V: TRBV13
J: TRBJ1-4
length: 18
size: once
D: .
DNA: TGTGCCAGCAGCTTAGCCTACTTCTTCCGGGCAACTAATGAAAAACTGTTTTTT
CDR3: CASSLAYFFRATNEKLFF

V: TRBV6-5
J: TRBJ1-2
length: 12
size: .
D: .
DNA: TGTGCCAGTACATTCCCCACAGATCCTTCGGGTTTC
CDR3: CASTFPTDPSGF

V: TRBV2
J: TRBJ1-3
length: 14
size: .
D: TRBD1
DNA: TGTGCCAGCAGTGAGAACAGGGGTGGGAACACCATATATTTT
CDR3: CASSENRGGNTIYF

V: TRBV7-2
J: TRBJ2-1
length: 15
size: once
D: TRBD1
DNA: TGTGCCAGCAGCCTCAGGGGGCGGAACTACAATGAGCAGTTCTTC
CDR3: CASSLRGRNYNEQFF

V: TRBV28
J: TRBJ2-7
length: 13
size: .
D: TRBD1
DNA: TGTGCCAGCAGCTTGACAGGGTCCTACGAGCAGTACTTC
CDR3: CASSLTGSYEQYF

V: TRBV5-1
J: TRBJ2-1
length: 13
size: .
D: TRBD1
DNA: TGCGCCAGCAGCTTGGACAGGGGCAATGAGCAGTTCTTC
CDR3: CASSLDRGNEQFF

V: TRBV28
J: TRBJ2-1
length: 15
size: .
D: TRBD2
DNA: TGTGCCAGCAGCCTAAGCGGGAGGGCGTACAATGAGCAGTTCTTC
CDR3: CASSLSGRAYNEQFF

V: TRBV12-5
J: TRBJ1-1
length: 15
size: .
D: .
DNA: TGTGCTAGTGGTCTCGGAGGGGTTGGGCACACTGAAGCTTTCTTT
CDR3: CASGLGGVGHTEAFF

V: TRBV6-1
J: TRBJ2-7
length: 13
size: .
D: TRBD1
DNA: TGTGCCAGCAGTGTCTCCAGGGGGTACGAGCAGTACTTC
CDR3: CASSVSRGYEQYF

V: TRBV6-1
J: TRBJ1-2
length: 15
size: .
D: .
DNA: TGTGCCAGCAGTGATCGGGCAGGGCACAACTATGGCTACACCTTC
CDR3: CASSDRAGHNYGYTF

V: TRBV9
J: TRBJ2-2
length: 14
size: .
D: .
DNA: TGTGCCAGCAGCGTAGCGCTGGGGACCGGGGAGCTGTTTTTT
CDR3: CASSVALGTGELFF

V: TRBV5-8
J: TRBJ2-3
length: 16
size: .
D: TRBD1
DNA: TGTGCCAGCAGCACAACAGGGGTAACGGGTACAGATACGCAGTATTTT
CDR3: CASSTTGVTGTDTQYF

V: TRBV3-1/TRBV3-2
J: TRBJ2-4
length: 13
size: .
D: .
DNA: TGTGCCAGCAGCCTACAACGAGGATCGGCAGAGTACTTC
CDR3: CASSLQRGSAEYF

V: TRBV24-1
J: TRBJ2-1
length: 15
size: .
D: .
DNA: TGTGCCACCAGTGATTCCCGGGACGCACGCAATGAGCAGTTCTTC
CDR3: CATSDSRDARNEQFF

V: TRBV28
J: TRBJ2-7
length: 15
size: .
D: TRBD1
DNA: TGTGCCAGCAGTGTCCAGGGGGCGCGCATATACGAGCAGTACTTC
CDR3: CASSVQGARIYEQYF